This paragraph covers one T cell receptor beta chain sequence. The clone's antigen remains unknown. No qualities accompany the bases; no much larger clone lies one base away. The time point label for this specimen denotes: pretreatment peripheral blood. The cohort included some 30 patients with locally advanced or metastatic urothelial carcinoma who were treated at Memorial Sloan Kettering on a trial protocol. Peripheral blood mononuclear cells were collected pretreatment and during treatment, with between 1 and 8 total time points per patient. The Qiagen DNeasy Blood extraction kit was used to purify genomic DNA from total PBMCs and tumor samples. PBMCs were collected pretreatment and during treatment, and were isolated and stored as previously described. The CDR3, cysteine through phenylalanine, is 15 amino acids long. CDR3 DNA is the only sequence kept; it has 45 bases, read in frame from the first base. Deletion took 2 bases off V and 4 bases off J, with a span of 12 bases between the germline ends. The CDR1 and CDR2 encoded by the germline V gene are MDHEN and SYDVKM.

To estimate absolute template abundance from read counts, synthetic TCR analog templates were spiked into each PCR. TCRbeta CDR3 regions were amplified from genomic DNA with bias-controlled V and J gene primers using the immunoSEQ assay. Sequencing of rearranged TCRbeta segments was performed at approximately 20X coverage. The authors' pipeline ran thus. Clustering was used to correct sequencing errors, and CDR3s were annotated against IMGT so that V, D and J genes could be assigned. Only productive TCRbeta rearrangements were used in downstream analyses, excluding out-of-frame or stop-codon sequences. Clonality was computed as one minus Shannon entropy normalized by the log of the number of unique productive sequences. Clones differing between time points or between blood and tumor were identified using Fisher's exact test with Benjamini-Hochberg correction, with an adjusted p below 0.01 applied as the threshold. In TCRdb, the immuneACCESS table is reduced to in-frame sequences with V and J assigned. These tables do not hold every clone; where another copy was compared, an unresolved V gene accounts for under half, and the others remain unexplained. V, J and clone size were drawn from that table, and D and trimming were deduced from the DNA. The table for this sample lists tens of thousands of clones; roughly 84% of them were counted only once. 2% to 2.5% of the sample comes from the top ten.

This record belongs to a study of PD-L1 blockade in urothelial cancer (dated by TCRdb to 2017 to 2019). Background for the entire study: Therapy was started at some point between 2014 and 2016 for all patients, and atezolizumab 1,200 mg was administered intravenously every 3 weeks. About 85% of the roughly 29 patients were identified as males with urothelial cancer of bladder origin, and a prior smoking history was reported by 18 of 29 patients. An ECOG performance status of 0 or 1 was recorded for the patients, and 0 to 3 prior chemotherapy regimens had been received by the patients. Blood samples were analyzed 3 weeks after the start of treatment (second dose) and 6 weeks after the start of treatment. A median of about 150,000 T cells and 80,000 to 100,000 unique TCRs was obtained from blood samples, and a median clonality of 0.080 was observed. Somatic, immune and clinical correlates of response to PD-L1 blockade with atezolizumab in urothelial cancer were the focus of an exploratory multi-omic analysis. Pretreatment tumor samples, along with matched peripheral blood serially collected before and after atezolizumab treatment, were subjected to TCR sequencing. Durable clinical benefit was defined as progression-free survival longer than 6 months, and TCR features were also tested against progression-free and overall survival. Whole exome sequencing and RNA sequencing of pretreatment tumors were performed alongside TCR sequencing in the same patients. About 10 patients achieved durable clinical benefit and some 21 did not. Around 30 patients had pretreatment blood TCR-seq, approximately 24 had at least one posttreatment blood collection, and approximately 24 had tumor TCR-seq.

Points the paper makes about the study in general: Because the sample size was small (n of about 30) and many exploratory analyses were performed, the results are intended to be hypothesis-generating. Patients with durable benefit showed greater expansion of tumor-associated TCR clones in peripheral blood 3 weeks after starting treatment (n ≈ 23, p = 0.022). Improved progression-free and overall survival was associated with having pretreatment peripheral blood TCR clonality below the median.

Sample: PBMCs, taken around atezolizumab (anti-PD-L1) treatment. The chain employs TRBV28 and TRBJ1-5; a weak D assignment points to TRBD1 (5 bases agree). The clonotype comes from a man in his 60s with urothelial cancer. This receptor carries the CDR3 CASSLGGARNQPQHF. The bases read TGTGCCAGCAGTTTAGGAGGGGCGCGTAATCAGCCCCAGCATTTT.